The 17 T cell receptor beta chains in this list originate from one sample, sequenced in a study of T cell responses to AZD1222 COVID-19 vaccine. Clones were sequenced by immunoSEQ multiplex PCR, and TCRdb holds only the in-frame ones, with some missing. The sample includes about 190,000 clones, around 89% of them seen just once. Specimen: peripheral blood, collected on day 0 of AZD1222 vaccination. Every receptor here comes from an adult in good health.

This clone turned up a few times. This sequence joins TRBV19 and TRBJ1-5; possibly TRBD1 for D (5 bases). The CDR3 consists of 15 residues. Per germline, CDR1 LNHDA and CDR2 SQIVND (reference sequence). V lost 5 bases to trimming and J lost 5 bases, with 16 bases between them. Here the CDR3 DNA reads TGTGCCAGTAGTGGAACAGGTGGGAAGGATCAGCCCCAGCATTTT. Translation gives CASSGTGGKDQPQHF.

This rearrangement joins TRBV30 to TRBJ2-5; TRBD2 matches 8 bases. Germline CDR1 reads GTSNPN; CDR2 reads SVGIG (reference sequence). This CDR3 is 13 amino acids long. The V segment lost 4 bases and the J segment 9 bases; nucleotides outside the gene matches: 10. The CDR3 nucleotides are TGTGCCTGGACTCCTATTCCGGGGGGGCCCCAGTACTTC. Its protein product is CAWTPIPGGPQYF.

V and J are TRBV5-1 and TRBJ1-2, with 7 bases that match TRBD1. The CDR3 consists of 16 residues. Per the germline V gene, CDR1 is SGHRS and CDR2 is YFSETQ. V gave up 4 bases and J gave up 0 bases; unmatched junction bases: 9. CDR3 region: CASSRGQAQTNYGYTF. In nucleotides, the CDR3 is TGCGCCAGCAGCCGAGGACAGGCACAAACTAACTATGGCTACACCTTC.

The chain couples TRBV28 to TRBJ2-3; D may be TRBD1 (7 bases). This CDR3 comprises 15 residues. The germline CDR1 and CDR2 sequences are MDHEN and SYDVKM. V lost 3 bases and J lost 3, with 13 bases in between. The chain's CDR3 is CASSFRQGGTDTQYF. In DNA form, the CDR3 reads TGTGCCAGCAGTTTCAGACAGGGAGGTACAGATACGCAGTATTTT.

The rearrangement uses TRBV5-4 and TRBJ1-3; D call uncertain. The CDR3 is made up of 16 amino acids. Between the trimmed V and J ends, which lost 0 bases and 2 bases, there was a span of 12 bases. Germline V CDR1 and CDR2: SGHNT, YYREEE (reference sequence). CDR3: CASSLAAQVPGNTIYF. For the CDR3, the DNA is TGTGCCAGCAGCTTGGCCGCTCAGGTTCCTGGAAACACCATATATTTT.

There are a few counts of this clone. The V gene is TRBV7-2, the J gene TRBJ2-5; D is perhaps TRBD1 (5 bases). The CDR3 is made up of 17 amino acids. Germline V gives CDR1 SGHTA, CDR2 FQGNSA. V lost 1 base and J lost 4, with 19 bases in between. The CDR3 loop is CASSLDLGAGLGETQYF. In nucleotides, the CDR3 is TGTGCCAGCAGCTTAGATCTAGGGGCCGGATTAGGAGAGACCCAGTACTTC.

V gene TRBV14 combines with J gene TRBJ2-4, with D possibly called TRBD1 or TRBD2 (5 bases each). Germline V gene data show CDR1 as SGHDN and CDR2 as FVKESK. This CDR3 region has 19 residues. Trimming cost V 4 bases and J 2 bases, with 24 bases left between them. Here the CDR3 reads CASSRIQGEGAKTKNIQYF. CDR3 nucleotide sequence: TGTGCCAGCAGCCGTATCCAGGGAGAAGGGGCAAAGACCAAAAACATTCAGTACTTC.

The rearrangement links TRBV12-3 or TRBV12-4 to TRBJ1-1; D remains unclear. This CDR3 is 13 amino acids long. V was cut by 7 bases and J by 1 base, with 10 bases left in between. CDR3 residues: CASNWRRNTEAFF. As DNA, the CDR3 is TGTGCCAGCAATTGGCGCCGGAACACTGAAGCTTTCTTT.

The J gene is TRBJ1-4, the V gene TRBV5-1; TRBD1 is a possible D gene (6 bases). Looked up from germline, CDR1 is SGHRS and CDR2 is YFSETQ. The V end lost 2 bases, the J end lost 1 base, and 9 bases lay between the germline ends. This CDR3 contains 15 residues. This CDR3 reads CASSFTGITNEKLFF. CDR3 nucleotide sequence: TGCGCCAGCAGCTTTACAGGGATAACTAATGAAAAACTGTTTTTT.

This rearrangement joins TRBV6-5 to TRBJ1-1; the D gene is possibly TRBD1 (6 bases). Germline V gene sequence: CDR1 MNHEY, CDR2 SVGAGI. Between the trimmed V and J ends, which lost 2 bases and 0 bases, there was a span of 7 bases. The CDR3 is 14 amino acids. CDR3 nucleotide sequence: TGTGCCAGCAGTTACAGGGGGATGAACACTGAAGCTTTCTTT. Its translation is CASSYRGMNTEAFF.

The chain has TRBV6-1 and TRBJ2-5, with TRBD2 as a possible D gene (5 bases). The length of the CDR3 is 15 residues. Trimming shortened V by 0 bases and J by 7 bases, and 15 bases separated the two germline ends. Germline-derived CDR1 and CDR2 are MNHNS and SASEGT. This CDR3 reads CASSEARSKGGTQYF. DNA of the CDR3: TGTGCCAGCAGTGAAGCCCGGAGCAAAGGAGGGACCCAGTACTTC.

The CDR3 sequence is CASSKEVLAPIATNEKLFF. The CDR3 DNA sequence: TGTGCCAGCAGCAAAGAAGTCCTGGCTCCAATAGCAACTAATGAAAAACTGTTTTTT. The J gene is TRBJ1-4, the V gene TRBV21-1. TRBV21-1 is labeled a pseudogene. The CDR3 totals 19 residues.

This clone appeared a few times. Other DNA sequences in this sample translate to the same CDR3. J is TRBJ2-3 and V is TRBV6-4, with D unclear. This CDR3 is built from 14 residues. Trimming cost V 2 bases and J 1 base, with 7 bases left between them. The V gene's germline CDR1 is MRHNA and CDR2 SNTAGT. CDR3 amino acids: CASSDGTGTDTQYF. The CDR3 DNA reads TGTGCCAGCAGTGACGGTACGGGCACAGATACGCAGTATTTT.

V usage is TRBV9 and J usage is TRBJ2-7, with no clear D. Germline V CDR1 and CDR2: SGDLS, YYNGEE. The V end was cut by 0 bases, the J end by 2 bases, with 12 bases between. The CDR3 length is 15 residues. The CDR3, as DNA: TGTGCCAGCAGCGTAGAACATAGTAACCCCTACGAGCAGTACTTC. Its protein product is CASSVEHSNPYEQYF. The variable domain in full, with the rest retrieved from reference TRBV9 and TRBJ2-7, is DSGVTQTPKHLITATGQRVTLRCSPRSGDLSVYWYQQSLDQGLQFLIQYYNGEERAKGNILERFSAQQFPDLHSELNLSSLELGDSALYFCASSVEHSNPYEQYFGPGTRLTVT.

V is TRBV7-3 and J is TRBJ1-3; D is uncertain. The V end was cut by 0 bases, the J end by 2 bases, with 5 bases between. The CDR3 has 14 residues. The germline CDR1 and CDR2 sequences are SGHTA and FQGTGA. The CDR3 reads CASSLTGTGNTIYF. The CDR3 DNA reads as TGTGCCAGCAGCTTAACTGGTACTGGAAACACCATATATTTT.

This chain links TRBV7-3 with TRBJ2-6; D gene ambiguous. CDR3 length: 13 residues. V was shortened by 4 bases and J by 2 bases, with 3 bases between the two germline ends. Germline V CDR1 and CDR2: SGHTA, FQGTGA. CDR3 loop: CASSSTGANVLTF. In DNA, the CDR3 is TGTGCCAGCAGCTCCACTGGGGCCAACGTCCTGACTTTC.

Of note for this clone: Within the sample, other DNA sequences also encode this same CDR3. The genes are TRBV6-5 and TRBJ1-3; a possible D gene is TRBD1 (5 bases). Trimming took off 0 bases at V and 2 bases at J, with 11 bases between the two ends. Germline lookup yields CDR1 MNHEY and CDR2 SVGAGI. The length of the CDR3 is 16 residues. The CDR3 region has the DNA TGTGCCAGCAGTTACTCGGGCCAGGGTACTGGAAACACCATATATTTT. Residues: CASSYSGQGTGNTIYF.